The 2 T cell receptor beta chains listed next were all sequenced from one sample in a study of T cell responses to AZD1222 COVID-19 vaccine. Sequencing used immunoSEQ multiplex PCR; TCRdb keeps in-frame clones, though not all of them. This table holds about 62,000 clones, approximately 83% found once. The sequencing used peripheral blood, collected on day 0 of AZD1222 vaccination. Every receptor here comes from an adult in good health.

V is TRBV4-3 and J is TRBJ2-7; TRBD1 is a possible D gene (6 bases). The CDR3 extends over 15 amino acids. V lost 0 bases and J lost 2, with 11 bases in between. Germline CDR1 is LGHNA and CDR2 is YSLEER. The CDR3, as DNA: TGCGCCAGCAGCCAAGATCAGTGGACAGCCTACGAGCAGTACTTC. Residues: CASSQDQWTAYEQYF.

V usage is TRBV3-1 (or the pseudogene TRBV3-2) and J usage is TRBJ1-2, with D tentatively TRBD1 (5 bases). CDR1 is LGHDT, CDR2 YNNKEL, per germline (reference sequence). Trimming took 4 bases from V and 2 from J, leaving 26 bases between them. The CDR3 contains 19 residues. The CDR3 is CASSRVTGTQGPANYGYTF. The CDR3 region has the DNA TGTGCCAGCAGCCGAGTTACCGGGACCCAGGGCCCCGCAAACTATGGCTACACCTTC.